Listed below are T cell receptor beta chains from one sample, sequenced in a study of OX40 agonist ivuxolimab in advanced cancers. The assay was immunoSEQ multiplex PCR, and TCRdb's table has in-frame clones only and misses some. This table holds 70,000 to 90,000 clones, roughly 89% found once. Source: CD4+ or CD8+ T cells sorted from blood, taken in a trial of the OX40 agonist ivuxolimab. These receptors were collected from an adult with an advanced solid tumor such as melanoma, head and neck, liver or kidney cancer. Each CDR3 is given with its conserved first and last residue. The D gene is left open where the match is weak. Not all rows give a size; the values are once, few, many and, for expanded clones, a class.

J gene: TRBJ2-7; D gene: NA; clone size: NA; V gene: TRBV6-6; CDR3 length: 15; CDR3 protein: CASSYSIGAPYEQYF; CDR3 DNA: TGTGCCAGCAGTTACTCGATTGGGGCCCCCTACGAGCAGTACTTC
J gene: TRBJ2-7; D gene: NA; clone size: NA; V gene: TRBV19; CDR3 length: 12; CDR3 protein: CASSTDSYEQYF; CDR3 DNA: TGTGCCAGTAGTACTGACTCCTACGAGCAGTACTTC
J gene: TRBJ1-1; D gene: NA; clone size: NA; V gene: TRBV4-2; CDR3 length: 16; CDR3 protein: CASSQIGQGMNTEAFF; CDR3 DNA: TGTGCCAGCAGCCAAATAGGCCAGGGCATGAACACTGAAGCTTTCTTT
J gene: TRBJ2-7; D gene: NA; clone size: NA; V gene: TRBV5-6; CDR3 length: 13; CDR3 protein: CASSAGRPYEQYF; CDR3 DNA: TGTGCCAGCTCCGCGGGCAGGCCATACGAGCAGTACTTC
J gene: TRBJ1-5; D gene: TRBD1; clone size: few; V gene: TRBV7-9; CDR3 length: 16; CDR3 protein: CASSLGTGDPDQPQHF; CDR3 DNA: TGTGCCAGCAGCCTAGGGACAGGGGACCCCGATCAGCCCCAGCATTTT
J gene: TRBJ1-6; D gene: TRBD1; clone size: few; V gene: TRBV18; CDR3 length: 15; CDR3 protein: CASSLARQGESPLHF; CDR3 DNA: TGTGCCAGCTCACTTGCCCGACAGGGAGAGTCACCCCTCCACTTT
J gene: TRBJ1-5; D gene: NA; clone size: NA; V gene: TRBV29-1; CDR3 length: 14; CDR3 protein: CSVGEPGRIQPQHF; CDR3 DNA: TGCAGCGTTGGAGAGCCGGGGAGGATTCAGCCCCAGCATTTT
J gene: TRBJ1-6; D gene: TRBD1; clone size: NA; V gene: TRBV10-2; CDR3 length: 14; CDR3 protein: CASSGQGFGSPLHF; CDR3 DNA: TGCGCCAGCAGTGGACAGGGGTTCGGTTCACCCCTCCACTTT
J gene: TRBJ1-4; D gene: TRBD1; clone size: NA; V gene: TRBV15; CDR3 length: 15; CDR3 protein: CATSPRGPDNEKLFF; CDR3 DNA: TGTGCCACCAGCCCAAGGGGGCCGGATAATGAAAAACTGTTTTTT
J gene: TRBJ1-5; D gene: TRBD1; clone size: NA; V gene: TRBV28; CDR3 length: 17; CDR3 protein: CASSLRGLVYNNQPQHF; CDR3 DNA: TGTGCCAGCAGTTTGAGGGGGCTAGTATATAATAATCAGCCCCAGCATTTT
J gene: TRBJ2-1; D gene: TRBD2; clone size: once; V gene: TRBV19; CDR3 length: 16; CDR3 protein: CASSISGTPSYNEQFF; CDR3 DNA: TGTGCCAGTAGTATTAGCGGGACACCCTCCTACAATGAGCAGTTCTTC
J gene: TRBJ1-6; D gene: TRBD1; clone size: NA; V gene: TRBV19; CDR3 length: 18; CDR3 protein: CASSGTGTGGHYNSPLHF; CDR3 DNA: TGTGCCAGTAGTGGGACCGGGACAGGGGGCCATTATAATTCACCCCTCCACTTT
J gene: TRBJ2-3; D gene: NA; clone size: NA; V gene: TRBV18; CDR3 length: 13; CDR3 protein: CASSPPGTDTQYF; CDR3 DNA: TGTGCCAGCTCACCACCTGGCACAGATACGCAGTATTTT
J gene: TRBJ2-2; D gene: NA; clone size: NA; V gene: TRBV7-2; CDR3 length: 14; CDR3 protein: CASSYRLGTGELFF; CDR3 DNA: TGTGCCAGCAGCTACCGACTCGGCACCGGGGAGCTGTTTTTT
J gene: TRBJ2-2; D gene: NA; clone size: few; V gene: TRBV7-9; CDR3 length: 13; CDR3 protein: CASSLGETGELFF; CDR3 DNA: TGTGCCAGCAGCTTAGGGGAAACCGGGGAGCTGTTTTTT
J gene: TRBJ1-3; D gene: NA; clone size: NA; V gene: TRBV5-4; CDR3 length: 15; CDR3 protein: CASSLLGVSGNTIYF; CDR3 DNA: TGTGCCAGCAGCTTGTTGGGGGTCTCTGGAAACACCATATATTTT
J gene: TRBJ1-1; D gene: NA; clone size: once; V gene: TRBV27; CDR3 length: 13; CDR3 protein: CASSLALNTEAFF; CDR3 DNA: TGTGCCAGCAGTTTAGCCTTAAACACTGAAGCTTTCTTT
J gene: TRBJ1-5; D gene: NA; clone size: NA; V gene: TRBV4-1; CDR3 length: 15; CDR3 protein: CASRRGLYSNQPQHF; CDR3 DNA: TGCGCCAGCAGGCGGGGGTTGTATAGCAATCAGCCCCAGCATTTT
J gene: TRBJ2-3; D gene: NA; clone size: once; V gene: TRBV5-4; CDR3 length: 17; CDR3 protein: CASSGEGQGISTDTQYF; CDR3 DNA: TGTGCCAGCAGCGGGGAAGGGCAGGGGATTAGTACAGATACGCAGTATTTT
J gene: TRBJ2-7; D gene: NA; clone size: NA; V gene: TRBV27; CDR3 length: 10; CDR3 protein: CASSLSEQYF; CDR3 DNA: TGTGCCAGCAGTTTAAGCGAGCAGTACTTC
J gene: TRBJ2-2; D gene: TRBD1; clone size: NA; V gene: TRBV12-5; CDR3 length: 18; CDR3 protein: CASGLDAGTGAFAGELFF; CDR3 DNA: TGTGCTAGTGGTTTGGACGCTGGTACAGGGGCGTTCGCCGGGGAGCTGTTTTTT
J gene: TRBJ2-1; D gene: NA; clone size: NA; V gene: TRBV5-1; CDR3 length: 12; CDR3 protein: CASSLPGERQFF; CDR3 DNA: TGCGCCAGCAGCTTGCCCGGGGAGAGGCAGTTCTTC
J gene: TRBJ2-7; D gene: NA; clone size: NA; V gene: TRBV10-3; CDR3 length: 19; CDR3 protein: CAISEYLARESITKVEQYF; CDR3 DNA: TGTGCCATCAGTGAGTACCTTGCCCGGGAGAGTATAACAAAGGTCGAGCAGTACTTC
J gene: TRBJ1-1; D gene: NA; clone size: once; V gene: TRBV28; CDR3 length: 11; CDR3 protein: CATKFKGKAFF; CDR3 DNA: TGTGCCACCAAATTTAAAGGAAAAGCTTTCTTT
J gene: TRBJ1-1; D gene: TRBD1; clone size: NA; V gene: TRBV2; CDR3 length: 14; CDR3 protein: CASTTTGGLTEAFF; CDR3 DNA: TGTGCCAGCACCACTACAGGGGGCCTAACTGAAGCTTTCTTT
J gene: TRBJ2-5; D gene: TRBD2; clone size: once; V gene: TRBV5-1; CDR3 length: 14; CDR3 protein: CASSLEGGPETQYF; CDR3 DNA: TGCGCCAGCAGCTTGGAGGGAGGGCCAGAGACCCAGTACTTC
J gene: TRBJ2-7; D gene: TRBD1; clone size: NA; V gene: TRBV5-1; CDR3 length: 15; CDR3 protein: CASSITGTGGLEQYF; CDR3 DNA: TGCGCCAGCAGCATCACCGGGACAGGGGGCCTCGAGCAGTACTTC
J gene: TRBJ2-5; D gene: NA; clone size: NA; V gene: TRBV5-4; CDR3 length: 14; CDR3 protein: CASSPVRAQETQYF; CDR3 DNA: TGTGCCAGCAGCCCCGTTAGAGCCCAAGAGACCCAGTACTTC
J gene: TRBJ2-1; D gene: NA; clone size: NA; V gene: TRBV18; CDR3 length: 14; CDR3 protein: CASSPAGAYNEQFF; CDR3 DNA: TGTGCCAGCTCACCGGCAGGGGCTTACAATGAGCAGTTCTTC
J gene: TRBJ2-5; D gene: TRBD2; clone size: NA; V gene: TRBV19; CDR3 length: 15; CDR3 protein: CASSPTSGNGETQYF; CDR3 DNA: TGTGCCAGTAGTCCTACTAGCGGAAACGGGGAGACCCAGTACTTC
J gene: TRBJ1-2; D gene: NA; clone size: NA; V gene: TRBV5-1; CDR3 length: 13; CDR3 protein: CASSFEAGGGYTF; CDR3 DNA: TGCGCCAGCAGCTTTGAGGCGGGGGGCGGCTACACCTTC
J gene: TRBJ2-7; D gene: TRBD1; clone size: NA; V gene: TRBV5-1; CDR3 length: 14; CDR3 protein: CASSRRGQSYEQYF; CDR3 DNA: TGCGCCAGCAGCCGCAGGGGGCAATCCTACGAGCAGTACTTC
J gene: TRBJ2-3; D gene: NA; clone size: NA; V gene: TRBV5-1; CDR3 length: 13; CDR3 protein: CASSLGATDTQYF; CDR3 DNA: TGCGCCAGCAGCTTGGGAGCCACAGATACGCAGTATTTT
J gene: TRBJ2-5; D gene: NA; clone size: NA; V gene: TRBV2; CDR3 length: 15; CDR3 protein: CASSAYRVGGETQYF; CDR3 DNA: TGTGCCAGCAGTGCCTACAGGGTAGGGGGGGAGACCCAGTACTTC
J gene: TRBJ2-1; D gene: NA; clone size: NA; V gene: TRBV19; CDR3 length: 11; CDR3 protein: CASRERNEQFF; CDR3 DNA: TGTGCCAGTAGAGAGCGCAATGAGCAGTTCTTC
J gene: TRBJ2-3; D gene: TRBD1; clone size: few; V gene: TRBV9; CDR3 length: 15; CDR3 protein: CASSAGTGSTDTQYF; CDR3 DNA: TGTGCCAGCAGCGCCGGGACAGGGAGCACAGATACGCAGTATTTT
J gene: TRBJ2-3; D gene: TRBD1; clone size: NA; V gene: TRBV10-1; CDR3 length: 13; CDR3 protein: CASATGITDTQYF; CDR3 DNA: TGCGCCAGCGCGACAGGGATCACAGATACGCAGTATTTT
J gene: TRBJ2-7; D gene: TRBD2; clone size: NA; V gene: TRBV4-1; CDR3 length: 15; CDR3 protein: CASSQSTSGAYEQYF; CDR3 DNA: TGCGCCAGCAGCCAGTCGACTAGCGGGGCTTACGAGCAGTACTTC
J gene: TRBJ1-6; D gene: NA; clone size: once; V gene: TRBV6-6; CDR3 length: 15; CDR3 protein: CASGPASSYNSPLHF; CDR3 DNA: TGTGCCAGCGGCCCGGCTAGCTCCTATAATTCACCCCTCCACTTT
J gene: TRBJ1-2; D gene: NA; clone size: NA; V gene: TRBV28; CDR3 length: 13; CDR3 protein: CASSLDPLRGYTF; CDR3 DNA: TGTGCCAGCAGTCTCGACCCATTAAGGGGCTACACCTTC
J gene: TRBJ1-5; D gene: NA; clone size: NA; V gene: TRBV28; CDR3 length: 16; CDR3 protein: CASTQRTAAFNQPQHF; CDR3 DNA: TGTGCCAGCACTCAACGGACGGCCGCGTTTAATCAGCCCCAGCATTTT
J gene: TRBJ1-2; D gene: NA; clone size: NA; V gene: TRBV6-5; CDR3 length: 16; CDR3 protein: CASSYKFQVRNYGYTF; CDR3 DNA: TGTGCCAGCAGTTACAAGTTCCAGGTGCGTAACTATGGCTACACCTTC
J gene: TRBJ1-1; D gene: NA; clone size: NA; V gene: TRBV2; CDR3 length: 13; CDR3 protein: CASSVGLGGEAFF; CDR3 DNA: TGTGCCAGCAGTGTTGGTCTCGGGGGTGAAGCTTTCTTT
J gene: TRBJ1-6; D gene: NA; clone size: NA; V gene: TRBV7-3; CDR3 length: 14; CDR3 protein: CASSSDGGNSPLHF; CDR3 DNA: TGTGCCAGCAGCTCGGACGGGGGTAATTCACCCCTCCACTTT
J gene: TRBJ2-3; D gene: TRBD2; clone size: NA; V gene: TRBV6-5; CDR3 length: 14; CDR3 protein: CACRLAALTDTQYF; CDR3 DNA: TGTGCCTGTCGACTAGCGGCTCTCACAGATACGCAGTATTTT